The table lists the clone carrying this T cell receptor (beta chain) with a few counts. Its matching antigen is unknown. This specimen comes from a study of T-cell reconstitution after alpha-beta-depleted transplantation in children. A TCRbeta library incorporating unique molecular identifiers was prepared. Each CDR3 protein gets one entry after TCRdb re-called the PCR reads with MiXCR. Here the sample spans 250,000 to 400,000 distinct CDR3 sequences, roughly 25% being singletons. The ends were cut back, 0 bases at V and 2 bases at J, with 17 bases in the middle. This CDR3 spans 17 amino acids. Germline CDR1 is SGHRS and CDR2 is YFSETQ. Study results and limitations: Surviving recipient T cells and thymic progenitors produced the high day-60 TCRbeta diversity seen in some patients. The origin of alpha-beta T cells about two months after transplant was reportedly several hundred expanded graft clones. At the one-year point after transplant, T-cell counts and TCRbeta diversity were found to come mostly from T cells that had been newly produced.

The sequences come from PBMCs, mostly from graft donor cells, collected 180 days after TCRalphabeta/CD19-depleted stem cell transplant. The V call is TRBV5-1, the J call TRBJ1-1, with TRBD1 as a possible D gene (5 bases). This TCR was recovered from a male patient younger than 18 who had a stem cell transplant for acute lymphoblastic leukemia, so the T cells may come from the graft donor. The CDR3 DNA sequence: TGCGCCAGCAGCTTGGGGGCGGGGGGTTGGGTTAACACTGAAGCTTTCTTT. It encodes CASSLGAGGWVNTEAFF.